This T cell receptor (beta chain) was found in a study of regulatory T cells in long-lasting Graves disease. Findings and caveats of the study: Among samples with persistent disease, TRBV28, TRBJ1-2 and TRBJ2-5 were favored.

Regarding time point: newly diagnosed GD, antithyroid drugs for less than 3 months. The TCR library was made from RNA that had been extracted from PBMCs in TRIzol. Library construction for TCR beta used iRepertoire HTBI primers and Arm-PCR of CDR3 regions. MiXCR was run by TCRdb on the multiplex PCR reads, yielding one entry per CDR3 protein. The data contain around 460,000 distinct CDR3 sequences, 14% of them seen just once; the ten biggest clones take up approximately 15%. A remark on this clonotype: No antigen is known for it. The CDR3 ends on some other residue instead of the conserved phenylalanine or tryptophan, so this is likely a read error.

The ends lost 5 bases at V and 0 bases at J; junction bases unmatched: 4. Germline V gene sequence: CDR1 DFQATT, CDR2 SNEGSKA (reference sequence). The CDR3 runs to 13 residues. These same data were also listed under a study on T cells in Graves' hyperthyroidism and ophthalmopathy. That source adds: A 13 V-J model separated ophthalmopathy from stable hyperthyroidism.

The receptor was isolated from a woman aged 50 to 60 with Graves disease. The chain joins TRBV20-1 to TRBJ2-7; 7 nucleotides align to TRBD1. The sequences come from peripheral blood mononuclear cells (PBMCs), collected at new diagnosis, from a patient treated with antithyroid drugs. The CDR3 coding sequence is TGCAGTGCTCTCGACAGGGCCTCCTACGAGCAGTACCTC. Translating gives CSALDRASYEQYL.